These 32 T cell receptor beta chains originate from one sample sequenced in a study of blood T cell repertoires in COVID-19. Clones were read by immunoSEQ multiplex PCR, and TCRdb kept only the in-frame ones, dropping some. Of about 170,000 clones listed, around 80% are singletons. The specimen sequenced was peripheral blood. The receptors originated from a woman between 65 and 79 years old who had recovered from COVID-19.

The chain joins TRBV5-4 to TRBJ2-2; 10 positions match TRBD2. The germline CDR1 and CDR2 sequences are SGHNT and YYREEE (reference sequence). Losses at the gene ends were 4 bases for V and 6 bases for J; bases not matched to a gene: 9. CDR3 length: 16 residues. CDR3 sequence: CASSPGGTSAPGELFF. Written as DNA, the CDR3 is TGTGCCAGCAGCCCGGGTGGGACTAGCGCGCCCGGGGAGCTGTTTTTT.

This clone was seen more than once but under ten times. This sequence joins TRBV5-1 and TRBJ1-3, with 7 bases matching TRBD1. This CDR3 has 17 amino acids. Germline V gene data show CDR1 as SGHRS and CDR2 as YFSETQ. Trimming removed 4 bases from V and 0 bases from J; junction bases left unmatched: 10. The CDR3 protein is CASSREGGLLSGNTIYF. The CDR3 DNA is TGCGCCAGCAGCCGGGAAGGGGGCCTCCTCTCTGGAAACACCATATATTTT. The variable domain in full, completed from reference TRBV5-1 and TRBJ1-3, reads KAGVTQTPRYLIKTRGQQVTLSCSPISGHRSVSWYQQTPGQGLQFLFEYFSETQRNKGNFPGRFSGRQFSNSRSEMNVSTLELGDSALYLCASSREGGLLSGNTIYFGEGSWLTVV.

The gene calls are TRBV5-4 and TRBJ2-7, with 13 nucleotides matching TRBD2. The V and J ends lost 4 bases and 5 bases, in that order; junction bases with no gene match: 9. This CDR3 region has 16 residues. Looked up from germline, CDR1 is SGHNT and CDR2 is YYREEE (reference sequence). CDR3 sequence: CASSTGLAGAGDEQYF. CDR3 DNA sequence: TGTGCCAGCAGCACCGGACTAGCGGGGGCCGGGGACGAGCAGTACTTC.

In this sample, this clone turned up a few times. This chain uses TRBV25-1 with TRBJ1-2; TRBD1 is a possible D gene (5 bases). Germline loops: CDR1 MGHDK, CDR2 SYGVNS. The germline V and J ends were trimmed by 6 bases and 8 bases, with 13 bases remaining between them. The CDR3 extends over 12 amino acids. CDR3 amino acids: CASRGPAPGYTF. CDR3 bases: TGTGCCAGCAGGGGGCCCGCCCCGGGCTACACCTTC.

The chain is built from TRBV5-1 and TRBJ1-1, with D possibly being TRBD1 (6 bases). V lost 4 bases and J lost 11, with 24 bases in between. The CDR3 loop spans 15 amino acids. Germline values: CDR1 SGHRS, CDR2 YFSETQ. This CDR3 is CASSPTGPRSPGAFF. CDR3 DNA: TGCGCCAGCAGCCCGACAGGCCCCCGGTCACCGGGGGCTTTCTTT. Full variable domain (missing parts from reference TRBV5-1 and TRBJ1-1): KAGVTQTPRYLIKTRGQQVTLSCSPISGHRSVSWYQQTPGQGLQFLFEYFSETQRNKGNFPGRFSGRQFSNSRSEMNVSTLELGDSALYLCASSPTGPRSPGAFFGQGTRLTVV.

The count of this clone is one. The chain links TRBV6-2 or TRBV6-3 to TRBJ1-2; TRBD1 matches 7 bases. V gave up 2 bases and J gave up 3 bases; unmatched junction bases: 3. The CDR3 contains 14 residues. Per the germline V gene, CDR1 is MNHEY and CDR2 is SVGEGT. As DNA, the CDR3 is TGTGCCAGCAGTTACGCCGACAGGGACTATGGCTACACCTTC. The encoded protein is CASSYADRDYGYTF.

This clone has only a few counts. This chain links TRBV19 with TRBJ2-5; a weak D match, TRBD2 (6 bases). The CDR3 extends over 17 amino acids. Germline V lookup: CDR1 LNHDA, CDR2 SQIVND (reference sequence). The V gene lost 4 bases and the J gene lost 3 bases, with 21 bases spanning the gap. The CDR3, as DNA: TGTGCCAGTAGTACGTCCCGGAGGGCTAGCGAAAAAGAGACCCAGTACTTC. Its translation is CASSTSRRASEKETQYF.

This clone was detected only once. The chain recombines TRBV5-1 with TRBJ2-7, with 8 bases identical to TRBD2. V gave up 0 bases and J gave up 3 bases; unmatched junction bases: 2. CDR1 and CDR2 (germline): SGHRS, YFSETQ. This CDR3 is built from 14 residues. CDR3 sequence: CASSLAGGDYEQYF. Written as DNA, the CDR3 is TGCGCCAGCAGCTTGGCGGGGGGGGACTACGAGCAGTACTTC.

The chain carries TRBV7-3 and TRBJ1-2; D is uncertain. V was pared by 5 bases and J by 4 bases, with 11 bases between. Germline V CDR1 and CDR2: SGHTA, FQGTGA. The CDR3 spans 13 residues. CDR3 sequence reads: CASSPGGPYGYTF. CDR3 DNA: TGTGCCAGCAGCCCGGGAGGGCCCTATGGCTACACCTTC.

V usage is TRBV9 and J usage is TRBJ1-1, with 7 bases matching TRBD1. Trimming took 3 bases from V and 0 from J; bases not matched to a gene: 5. The CDR3 has 15 amino acids. Germline CDR1 and CDR2: SGDLS and YYNGEE. CDR3 in amino acids: CASSAAGGLNTEAFF. The CDR3 nucleotides are TGTGCCAGCAGCGCCGCAGGGGGGCTGAACACTGAAGCTTTCTTT.

The rearrangement links TRBV5-1 to TRBJ1-2, with 10 bases that match TRBD1. The germline CDR1 and CDR2 sequences are SGHRS and YFSETQ. The CDR3 covers 15 residues. The V segment lost 4 bases and the J segment 4 bases; nucleotides outside the gene matches: 7. DNA for the CDR3: TGCGCCAGCAGCCCCGCCGGGACAGGGGCCTATGGCTACACCTTC. It specifies CASSPAGTGAYGYTF.

V and J are TRBV28 and TRBJ1-6; D is perhaps TRBD1 (5 bases). CDR1 and CDR2 from the germline V gene are MDHEN and SYDVKM. The CDR3 extends over 12 amino acids. Trimming removed 7 bases at V and 14 bases at J, with 15 bases between. The CDR3 spells CASTPGGGTLHF. In DNA form, the CDR3 reads TGTGCCAGCACCCCCGGGGGGGGGACCCTCCACTTT.

The chain has TRBV12-1 and TRBJ1-3. TRBV12-1 is labeled a pseudogene. This CDR3 comprises 16 residues. Here the CDR3 reads CASSPRGKSSGNTIYF. CDR3 nucleotides: TGTGCCAGCAGCCCCCGGGGGAAAAGCTCTGGAAACACCATATATTTT.

The chain employs TRBV12-3 or TRBV12-4 and TRBJ2-7, with D possibly being TRBD2 (5 bases). The CDR3 runs to 12 residues. V lost 7 bases and J 2 bases, leaving 9 bases between the germline ends. CDR3 DNA sequence: TGTGCCAGCAACGGGAATCCCTACGAGCAGTACTTC. Amino acid sequence: CASNGNPYEQYF.

This CDR3 is CASSLGADSYQPQHF. CDR3 DNA sequence: TGTGCCAGCAGCTTAGGGGCCGACAGTTATCAGCCCCAGCATTTT. The chain has TRBV7-8 and TRBJ1-5; tentatively, D is TRBD1 (5 bases). This CDR3 region has 15 residues. The V end lost 1 base, the J end lost 5 bases, and 12 bases lay between the germline ends. Germline V gene lookup returns CDR1 SGHVS and CDR2 FQNEAQ.

The rearrangement uses TRBV30 and TRBJ1-1, with D perhaps TRBD1 (6 bases). The CDR3 contains 13 residues. V was trimmed by 3 bases and J by 11 bases, leaving 19 bases between them. CDR1 and CDR2 (germline): GTSNPN, SVGIG (reference sequence). CDR3 amino acids: CAWSVSQGVEAFF. The CDR3 DNA follows: TGTGCCTGGAGCGTCTCACAGGGTGTAGAGGCTTTCTTT.

The J gene is TRBJ2-3, the V gene TRBV2; the D is unclear. CDR1 SNHLY and CDR2 FYNNEI come from the germline V gene. V shed 1 base and J shed 4 bases, with 3 bases lying between them. The CDR3 runs 12 residues. The CDR3 sequence is CASSEVADTQYF. In DNA form, the CDR3 reads TGTGCCAGCAGTGAAGTAGCAGATACGCAGTATTTT.

V gene TRBV7-2 combines with J gene TRBJ2-7; no clear D. This CDR3 has 15 amino acids. CDR1 is SGHTA and CDR2 is FQGNSA in the germline V gene. The V and J ends lost 1 base and 0 bases respectively, with 10 bases between them. The CDR3 bases are TGTGCCAGCAGCTTAGGGAGCGCGAGCTCCTACGAGCAGTACTTC. This translates into CASSLGSASSYEQYF.

The CDR3 nucleotides are TGTGCCAGCAGTTTATGGTCCTTGACTAGCACAGATACGCAGTATTTT. Its protein is CASSLWSLTSTDTQYF. The chain uses TRBV28 and TRBJ2-3; no clear D gene. CDR1 MDHEN and CDR2 SYDVKM come from the germline V gene. The CDR3 totals 16 residues. Trimming left V 0 bases short and J 0 bases short, with 10 bases between.

The V and J genes are TRBV30 and TRBJ2-5; TRBD2 matches at 11 bases. This CDR3 comprises 15 residues. Looked up from germline, CDR1 is GTSNPN and CDR2 is SVGIG (reference sequence). Losses at the gene ends were 7 bases for V and 5 bases for J; bases not matched to a gene: 12. This CDR3 is CASHRGLAALETQYF. The CDR3 DNA reads TGTGCCTCCCATCGGGGACTAGCGGCCCTGGAGACCCAGTACTTC. The full variable domain, rest sourced from reference TRBV30 and TRBJ2-5, is SQTIHQWPATLVQPVGSPLSLECTVEGTSNPNLYWYRQAAGRGLQLLFYSVGIGQISSEVPQNLSASRPQDRQFILSSKKLLLSDSGFYLCASHRGLAALETQYFGPGTRLLVL.

This chain links TRBV2 with TRBJ2-3; 7 bases align to TRBD2. The length of the CDR3 is 14 residues. CDR1 SNHLY and CDR2 FYNNEI come from the germline V gene. V trimming: 10 bases; J trimming: 2 bases; junction bases outside the gene matches: 9. CDR3 in amino acids: CANKGRADTDTQYF. The CDR3 DNA reads as TGTGCCAACAAAGGGAGGGCCGACACAGATACGCAGTATTTT.

The V and J genes are TRBV3-1 (or the pseudogene TRBV3-2) and TRBJ1-1; D possibly corresponds to TRBD1 (5 bases). CDR3 length equals 13 residues. CDR1 is LGHDT, CDR2 YNNKEL, per germline (reference sequence). Trimming took off 4 bases at V and 8 bases at J, with 14 bases between the two ends. CDR3 in DNA: TGTGCCAGCAGCCGGACACTTACACTAGAAGCTTTCTTT. Its translation: CASSRTLTLEAFF.

This clone was observed a handful of times. The chain links TRBV4-1 to TRBJ2-2; D ambiguous. The germline V gene encodes CDR1 MGHRA and CDR2 YSYEKL. The V end was cut by 3 bases, the J end by 4 bases, with 6 bases between. There are 13 residues in the CDR3. This chain's CDR3 is CASSHLSTGELFF. CDR3 in DNA: TGCGCCAGCAGCCATCTCAGCACCGGGGAGCTGTTTTTT.

CDR3 loop: CASSFQGDPGDTF. In DNA form, the CDR3 reads TGTGCCAGCAGCTTTCAGGGAGACCCAGGGGACACCTTC. The chain is built from TRBV5-5 and TRBJ1-2; the D gene is possibly TRBD1 (6 bases). The ends were cut back, 2 bases at V and 12 bases at J, with 17 bases in the middle. Germline CDR1 SGHKS, CDR2 YYEKEE (reference sequence). The CDR3 covers 13 residues.

This chain connects TRBV11-3 to TRBJ1-1; no clear D. The CDR3 runs to 13 residues. Germline assignment: CDR1 SGHNT and CDR2 YENEEA. Trimming pared 0 bases from V and 4 bases from J, leaving 6 bases between. CDR3 residues: CASSLEGSTEAFF. The CDR3 DNA reads TGTGCCAGCAGCTTAGAGGGGAGCACTGAAGCTTTCTTT.

In nucleotides, the CDR3 is TGTGCCAGTAGTACGGGAGTAGGAGATACGCAGTATTTT. Protein product: CASSTGVGDTQYF. V usage is TRBV19 and J usage is TRBJ2-3, with D perhaps matching TRBD2 (6 bases). CDR1 LNHDA and CDR2 SQIVND come from the germline V gene (reference sequence). With 4 bases removed from V and 5 bases from J, the gap between germline ends came to 10 bases. The CDR3 is made up of 13 amino acids.

This clone is a singleton in its sample. V is TRBV4-1 and J is TRBJ1-4; D gene uncertain. CDR3 length: 14 residues. Trimming removed 8 bases at V and 0 bases at J, with 10 bases between. CDR1 and CDR2 from the germline V gene are MGHRA and YSYEKL. CDR3 nucleotides: TGCGCCAGCCACAGAGCCGCAACTAATGAAAAACTGTTTTTT. Protein sequence: CASHRAATNEKLFF.

The J gene is TRBJ2-2, the V gene TRBV5-1; D might be TRBD1 (6 bases). Per germline, CDR1 SGHRS and CDR2 YFSETQ. The CDR3 is 15 residues long. Trimming left V 7 bases short and J 0 bases short, with 13 bases between. DNA of the CDR3: TGCGCCAGCTACCTGGGGGCGGCGAACACCGGGGAGCTGTTTTTT. It codes for CASYLGAANTGELFF.

The chain is built from TRBV19 and TRBJ2-6; 9 nucleotides line up with TRBD1. CDR3 length: 19 residues. V dropped 7 bases and J dropped 2; count of bases not matched to a gene: 15. Germline CDR1 reads LNHDA; CDR2 reads SQIVND (reference sequence). CDR3 nucleotides: TGTGCCAGTATGGGGTTTAGGGACAGGGTCTACCCTGGGGCCAACGTCCTGACTTTC. Its protein product is CASMGFRDRVYPGANVLTF.

The sample holds one count of this clone. The gene calls are TRBV27 and TRBJ2-7; possibly TRBD2 for D (6 bases). This CDR3 comprises 16 residues. Germline CDR1 MNHEY, CDR2 SMNVEV (reference sequence). Trimming left V 3 bases short and J 0 bases short, with 15 bases between. CDR3 protein: CASSFVGGASSYEQYF. CDR3 coding DNA: TGTGCCAGCAGTTTTGTGGGCGGGGCGAGCTCCTACGAGCAGTACTTC.

The J gene is TRBJ1-1, the V gene TRBV19; perhaps TRBD1 as D (5 bases). The CDR3 consists of 14 residues. CDR1 LNHDA and CDR2 SQIVND come from the germline V gene (reference sequence). V gave up 5 bases and J gave up 1 base, with 11 bases separating them. For the CDR3, the DNA is TGTGCCAGTAGTTGGGAGGGGAGGAACACTGAAGCTTTCTTT. The encoded protein is CASSWEGRNTEAFF.

The chain joins TRBV30 to TRBJ1-5; 7 bases are a match to TRBD1. CDR3 length: 14 residues. The V and J ends lost 2 bases and 2 bases, in that order; junction bases with no gene match: 3. Germline V CDR1 and CDR2: GTSNPN, SVGIG (reference sequence). CDR3 sequence (DNA): TGTGCCTGGAGTCGACAGGGCGGCAATCAGCCCCAGCATTTT. Protein product: CAWSRQGGNQPQHF.